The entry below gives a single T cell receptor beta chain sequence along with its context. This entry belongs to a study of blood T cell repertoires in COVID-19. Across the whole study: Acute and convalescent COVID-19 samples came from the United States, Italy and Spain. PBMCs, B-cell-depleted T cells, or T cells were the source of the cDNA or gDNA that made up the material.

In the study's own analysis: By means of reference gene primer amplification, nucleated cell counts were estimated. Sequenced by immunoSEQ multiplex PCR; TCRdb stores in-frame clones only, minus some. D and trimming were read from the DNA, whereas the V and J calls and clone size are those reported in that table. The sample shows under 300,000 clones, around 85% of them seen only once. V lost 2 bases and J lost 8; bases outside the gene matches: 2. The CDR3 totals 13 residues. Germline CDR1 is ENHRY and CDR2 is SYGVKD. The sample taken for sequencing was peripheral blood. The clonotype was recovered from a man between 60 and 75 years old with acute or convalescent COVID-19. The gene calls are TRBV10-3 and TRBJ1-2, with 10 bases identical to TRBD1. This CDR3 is CAISEAGQGGYTF. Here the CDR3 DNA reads TGTGCCATCAGTGAGGCGGGACAGGGGGGCTACACCTTC.